These 20 T cell receptor beta chains came from one sample sequenced in a study of T cell repertoires in aging, cancer and after chemotherapy. Rearranged V-D-J TRB sequences were amplified with a mixed TRB-A/B primer pool. MiXCR, run by TCRdb on the multiplex PCR reads, gives a single entry per CDR3 protein. The repertoire includes 9,500 to 11,000 distinct CDR3 sequences, just under 30% of them detected once, and around 1.8% sits in the top ten. Peripheral blood genomic DNA, not sorted cells or RNA, was the template. Sequencing was done on a sample of blood. These receptors all come from a human donor in good health.

This clonotype was detected only a few times. The chain links TRBV6-1 to TRBJ1-2; D may be TRBD1 (6 bases). This CDR3 is 14 amino acids long. Germline V CDR1 and CDR2: MNHNS, SASEGT. With 7 bases removed from V and 2 bases from J, the gap between germline ends came to 14 bases. The CDR3 region is CASTFEGGNYGYTF. CDR3 nucleotides: TGTGCCAGCACCTTCGAGGGGGGAAACTATGGCTACACCTTC.

This chain links TRBV28 with TRBJ2-1, with 7 bases identical to TRBD2. CDR1 is MDHEN, CDR2 SYDVKM, per germline. This CDR3 spans 15 amino acids. Trimming removed 2 bases from V and 3 bases from J; junction bases left unmatched: 4. CDR3: CASSLAGASYNEQFF. DNA of the CDR3: TGTGCCAGCAGTTTAGCGGGAGCCAGCTACAATGAGCAGTTCTTC.

DNA of the CDR3: TGTGCCAGCATGGTGAACACTGAAGCTTTCTTT. Its protein is CASMVNTEAFF. The rearrangement joins TRBV28 to TRBJ1-1; D is uncertain. In germline, CDR1 is MDHEN, CDR2 SYDVKM. The CDR3 totals 11 residues. The V end was cut by 7 bases, the J end by 0 bases, with 3 bases between.

The rearrangement joins TRBV20-1 to TRBJ2-3; D is perhaps TRBD2 (5 bases). The germline V gene encodes CDR1 DFQATT and CDR2 SNEGSKA (reference sequence). V was pared by 0 bases and J by 2 bases, with 12 bases between. The CDR3 is made up of 15 amino acids. The CDR3 region is CSARDRERSTDTQYF. The CDR3 coding sequence is TGCAGTGCTAGAGATAGGGAGAGATCCACAGATACGCAGTATTTT.

CDR3 protein: CASSLNRVGPGANVLTF. Here the CDR3 DNA reads TGTGCCAGCAGCTTAAACAGGGTGGGACCTGGGGCCAACGTCCTGACTTTC. V and J are TRBV11-2 and TRBJ2-6; TRBD1 is a possible D gene (6 bases). CDR3 length equals 17 residues. Trimming cost V 2 bases and J 2 bases, with 13 bases left between them. Germline CDR1 is SGHAT and CDR2 is FQNNGV.

This chain uses TRBV28 with TRBJ1-4, with no clear D. V was trimmed by 11 bases and J by 0 bases, leaving 13 bases between them. Germline V gene lookup returns CDR1 MDHEN and CDR2 SYDVKM. The CDR3 sequence is 14 residues long. This CDR3 reads CALGGDATNEKLFF. The CDR3 DNA is TGTGCCCTTGGCGGGGATGCAACTAATGAAAAACTGTTTTTT.

The CDR3 reads CATDMGERRTDTQYF. CDR3 in DNA: TGTGCCACCGACATGGGGGAAAGACGCACAGATACGCAGTATTTT. The rearrangement uses TRBV19 and TRBJ2-3; D is tentatively TRBD1 or TRBD2 (5 bases each). Germline CDR1 and CDR2: LNHDA and SQIVND (reference sequence). This CDR3 spans 15 amino acids. V lost 10 bases, J lost 1 base, and 18 bases lay in between.

This clonotype was detected only a few times. The chain joins TRBV19 to TRBJ2-2; D is unresolved. V lost 10 bases and J lost 7, with 13 bases in between. CDR1 and CDR2 from the germline V gene are LNHDA and SQIVND (reference sequence). The CDR3 is made up of 12 amino acids. The CDR3 region has the DNA TGTGCCACCGACGACCGGTTCGGGGAGCTGTTTTTT. This codes for CATDDRFGELFF.

In its sample, this clonotype is medium-sized. The rearrangement links TRBV6-6 to TRBJ2-7; D might be TRBD2 (6 bases). This CDR3 is built from 14 residues. Looked up from germline, CDR1 is MNHNY and CDR2 is SVGAGI (reference sequence). V lost 6 bases to trimming and J lost 5 bases, with 17 bases between them. As DNA, the CDR3 is TGTGCCAGCAGCCTCCGGGACTTGGCCCACGAGCAGTACTTC. Translated: CASSLRDLAHEQYF.

The rearrangement joins TRBV6-5 to TRBJ2-3; D uncertain. The V gene's germline CDR1 is MNHEY and CDR2 SVGAGI. The V and J ends lost 0 bases and 2 bases respectively, with 18 bases between them. This CDR3 comprises 18 residues. CDR3 nucleotides: TGTGCCAGCAGTTACTCGATTGGCTGGCGCACGAACACAGATACGCAGTATTTT. Translating gives CASSYSIGWRTNTDTQYF.

This clonotype showed up just a few times. The chain joins TRBV27 to TRBJ1-1; 8 bases align to TRBD1. This CDR3 region has 13 residues. Germline V gene lookup returns CDR1 MNHEY and CDR2 SMNVEV (reference sequence). V shed 5 bases, J shed 7 bases, and the junction held 6 bases outside the gene matches. The CDR3 sequence: CASSRQTGDEAFF. As DNA, the CDR3 is TGTGCCAGCAGTCGACAGACAGGGGATGAAGCTTTCTTT.

This clonotype was picked up a small number of times. CDR3 in DNA: TGTGCCAGCAGCTTAGCCGGGTCCAATCAGCCCCAGCATTTT. It translates to CASSLAGSNQPQHF. The J gene is TRBJ1-5, the V gene TRBV7-2; D remains unclear. CDR3 size: 14 residues. V was trimmed by 0 bases and J by 3 bases, leaving 6 bases between them. The germline CDR1 and CDR2 sequences are SGHTA and FQGNSA.

The gene calls are TRBV7-2 and TRBJ2-5; the D gene could be TRBD1 or TRBD2 (6 bases each). The CDR3 totals 14 residues. CDR1 SGHTA and CDR2 FQGNSA come from the germline V gene. V was clipped by 1 base and J by 5 bases, with 11 bases between them. This CDR3 is CASSLGGAVETQYF. The CDR3 nucleotides read TGTGCCAGCAGCTTAGGGGGGGCGGTTGAGACCCAGTACTTC.

This clonotype was found a few times. The chain combines TRBV6-5 with TRBJ1-2; D unclear. V was shortened by 4 bases and J by 4 bases, with 22 bases between the two germline ends. CDR3 length: 17 amino acids. The V gene's germline CDR1 is MNHEY and CDR2 SVGAGI. The CDR3 spells CASSSQKRRGAAYGYTF. CDR3 nucleotides: TGTGCCAGCAGTTCTCAAAAACGACGGGGAGCAGCCTATGGCTACACCTTC.

This clonotype is medium-sized by share. CDR3 region: CASSRSTSEAFF. CDR3 DNA: TGTGCCAGCAGTCGATCTACGAGTGAAGCTTTCTTT. This chain connects TRBV6-5 to TRBJ1-1; no clear D gene. This CDR3 is 12 amino acids long. The V end was cut by 5 bases, the J end by 7 bases, with 11 bases between. CDR1 and CDR2 (germline): MNHEY, SVGAGI.

The gene calls are TRBV27 and TRBJ2-1; 9 positions match TRBD2. From germline, CDR1 is MNHEY and CDR2 SMNVEV (reference sequence). This CDR3 has 15 residues. V was pared by 10 bases and J by 6 bases, with 13 bases of the junction left unmatched. The CDR3 spells CAISPGGRALNEQFF. In nucleotides, the CDR3 is TGTGCCATCTCCCCTGGCGGGAGGGCCCTCAATGAGCAGTTCTTC.

This clonotype was seen only a few times. CDR3: CASSLGGNLKTQYF. The DNA for the CDR3 is TGTGCCAGCAGCTTAGGGGGAAATCTGAAGACCCAGTACTTC. This chain links TRBV7-2 with TRBJ2-5, with unresolved D. Trimming cost V 1 base and J 6 bases, with 12 bases left between them. CDR1 SGHTA and CDR2 FQGNSA come from the germline V gene. The CDR3 spans 14 residues.

This chain joins TRBV7-2 and TRBJ2-7, with 15 bases lining up with TRBD2. Trimming took 5 bases from V and 4 from J; bases not matched to a gene: 6. This CDR3 region has 16 residues. Germline CDR1 reads SGHTA; CDR2 reads FQGNSA. The CDR3 region has the DNA TGTGCCAGCAGCCCCCGGACTAGCGGGGGGGGTTACGAGCAGTACTTC. Protein: CASSPRTSGGGYEQYF.

This clonotype was observed a handful of times. This chain uses TRBV11-3 with TRBJ2-2; D is uncertain. Trimming removed 10 bases from V and 1 base from J, with 7 bases in between. There are 12 residues in the CDR3. Germline V gene data show CDR1 as SGHNT and CDR2 as YENEEA. CDR3 coding DNA: TGTGCCACGGGCAAGAACACCGGGGAGCTGTTTTTT. This codes for CATGKNTGELFF.

The chain recombines TRBV12-3 or TRBV12-4 with TRBJ2-5; D unresolved. V lost 3 bases, J lost 5 bases, and 10 bases lay in between. This CDR3 has 13 amino acids. CDR3 protein: CASSLTYWETQYF. The CDR3 nucleotides are TGTGCCAGCAGTTTGACTTACTGGGAGACCCAGTACTTC.